The entry that follows covers one T cell receptor (beta chain) sequence. Antigen specificity is unknown. Sampling consisted of one heparinised blood draw per donor, averaging roughly 100 mL. All of the isolated RNA was reverse transcribed, so expressed TCRB transcripts were sequenced. Assay: immunoSEQ multiplex PCR; the TCRdb copy retains only in-frame clones and omits some. The sample lists about 16,000 clones, 60% to 75% occurring once. The germline gives CDR1 SGHTA, CDR2 FQGTGA. This CDR3 spans 15 amino acids. The ends lost 2 bases at V and 4 bases at J; junction bases unmatched: 1. This entry comes from a study of beta chain features in type 1 diabetes. Study findings and constraints: Equally in patients and controls, PCR might preferentially amplify shorter templates. Researchers report that Type 1 diabetes patients had moderately but significantly shorter TCRB CDR3s across all four CD4+ subsets. These data did not resolve whether HLA type affects TCRB rearrangement. Sequencing from cDNA could over-represent high-TCR-expressing cells.

This receptor was obtained from a man younger than 45 with type 1 diabetes. The gene calls are TRBV7-3 and TRBJ2-1, with 11 nucleotides matching TRBD2. Sequencing was carried out using stem cell memory CD4+ T cells from blood. The CDR3 DNA reads as TGTGCCAGCAGCTTATCTAGCGGGGGGTACAATGAGCAGTTCTTC. Its protein product is CASSLSSGGYNEQFF.